Listed below are T cell receptor beta chains from one sample, sequenced in a study of metastatic and nonmetastatic thyroid tumors. TCRdb reprocessed the PCR reads via MiXCR. The repertoire holds about 92,000 clones, with 15% as singletons. The sequenced sample consisted of blood. These receptors all stem from a female donor with papillary thyroid cancer or a benign thyroid nodule (not recorded which). Some clones in this sample may be carry-over from other donors' samples. Each CDR3 is given with its conserved first and last residue. The order of the fields is J gene, D gene, V gene, clone size, CDR3 length, CDR3 protein, CDR3 DNA. D genes are given only for firm matches. Where a row states a size, it is once, few, many or the class of an expanded clone; other rows omit it.

TRBJ2-2,TRBD1,TRBV9,many,14,CASSDRGRNGELFF,TGTGCCAGCAGCGACAGGGGGCGAAACGGGGAGCTGTTTTTT
TRBJ2-7,-,TRBV5-1,once,14,CASRFRGRDYEQYF,TGCGCCAGCAGATTCCGGGGCAGGGACTACGAGCAGTACTTC
TRBJ2-7,-,TRBV2,many,13,CASSGDRSYEQYF,TGTGCCAGCAGTGGCGACAGATCCTACGAGCAGTACTTC
TRBJ1-1,-,TRBV3-1,-,11,CASSQGAQAFF,TGTGCCAGCAGCCAAGGGGCCCAAGCTTTCTTT
TRBJ2-2,TRBD2,TRBV29-1,many,15,CSASGLAGETGELFF,TGCAGCGCTTCGGGACTAGCGGGGGAAACCGGGGAGCTGTTTTTT
TRBJ1-2,-,TRBV15,many,14,CATSTGGVNYGYTF,TGTGCCACCAGCACTGGGGGGGTCAACTATGGCTACACCTTC
TRBJ2-7,-,TRBV7-9,many,14,CASSSDAAYYEQYF,TGTGCCAGCAGCTCGGACGCCGCGTACTACGAGCAGTACTTC
TRBJ2-1,-,TRBV19,many,14,CASSSSGAVHEQFF,TGTGCCAGTAGTTCCTCGGGAGCTGTCCATGAGCAGTTCTTC
TRBJ2-7,-,TRBV30,many,14,CAWKKMTGRYEQYF,TGTGCCTGGAAAAAAATGACAGGCCGCTACGAGCAGTACTTC
TRBJ2-2,-,TRBV5-6,-,17,CASSLAGLTGSPGELFF,TGTGCCAGCAGCTTGGCCGGCCTGACTGGATCACCCGGGGAGCTGTTTTTT
TRBJ1-1,-,TRBV10-3,many,11,CAIRADTEAFF,TGTGCCATCAGAGCGGACACTGAAGCTTTCTTT
TRBJ1-6,-,TRBV20-1,many,15,CSARYGEAYNSPLHF,TGCAGTGCTAGGTATGGAGAGGCCTATAATTCACCCCTCCACTTT
TRBJ2-7,-,TRBV28,many,16,CASSPNFLGGTYEQYF,TGTGCCAGCAGCCCTAACTTCTTGGGTGGCACCTACGAGCAGTACTTC
TRBJ2-1,-,TRBV20-1,-,12,CSASRSANEQFF,TGCAGCGCTAGTCGAAGCGCCAATGAGCAGTTCTTC
TRBJ1-5,TRBD1,TRBV2,many,14,CASTPGQGDQPQHF,TGTGCCAGCACCCCGGGACAGGGGGATCAGCCCCAGCATTTT
TRBJ1-2,-,TRBV6-1,-,12,CASSGATGRYSF,TGTGCCAGCAGCGGGGCCACTGGAAGGTACAGCTTC
TRBJ2-3,-,TRBV3-1,-,14,CASSLGGSTDTQYF,TGTGCCAGCAGCCTGGGGGGAAGCACAGATACTCAGTATTTT
TRBJ1-2,TRBD1,TRBV6-1,-,17,CATLTRDRVMRRDCYTF,TGTGCCACCTTGACCCGGGACAGGGTGATGCGTCGAGATTGCTACACCTTC
TRBJ1-3,-,TRBV7-7,many,22,CASSFSSGGPGGAPSSGNTIYF,TGTGCCAGCAGTTTTAGCTCGGGCGGTCCGGGCGGGGCCCCCAGCTCTGGAAACACCATATATTTT
TRBJ2-3,-,TRBV10-1,many,13,CASSESRLGTQYF,TGCGCCAGCAGTGAGTCTCGACTCGGCACGCAGTATTTT
TRBJ2-7,TRBD1,TRBV6-1,many,14,CASSHRTGLYEQYF,TGTGCCAGCAGCCACCGGACAGGCCTATACGAGCAGTACTTC
TRBJ2-7,TRBD2,TRBV5-4,many,14,CASRVSGGAREQYF,TGTGCCAGCAGGGTTAGCGGGGGGGCGCGGGAGCAGTACTTC
TRBJ2-1,-,TRBV12-3/TRBV12-4,-,16,CASSFGGPVYYNEQFF,TGTGCCAGCAGTTTTGGGGGGCCTGTCTACTACAATGAGCAGTTCTTC
TRBJ2-7,TRBD1,TRBV28,many,15,CASTLTGTDSYEQYF,TGTGCCAGCACCCTAACCGGGACAGACTCCTACGAGCAGTACTTC
TRBJ2-7,-,TRBV19,many,13,CASSLTGGYEQYF,TGTGCCAGTAGTTTGACAGGAGGCTACGAGCAGTACTTC
TRBJ2-3,-,TRBV24-1,many,18,CATSGPTRDKTSTDTQYF,TGTGCCACCAGTGGCCCCACCCGGGACAAAACTAGCACAGATACGCAGTATTTT
TRBJ1-1,-,TRBV29-1,many,13,CSVAASRNTEAFF,TGCAGCGTTGCCGCGTCCAGGAACACTGAAGCTTTCTTT
TRBJ1-6,-,TRBV28,-,14,CASSPRYYNSPLHF,TGTGCCAGCAGTCCCCGCTACTATAATTCACCGCTCCACTTT
TRBJ2-1,TRBD2,TRBV6-1,-,15,CASGTSGRKYNEQFF,TGTGCCAGTGGGACTAGCGGGAGGAAATACAATGAGCAGTTCTTC
TRBJ2-5,TRBD2,TRBV5-1,many,17,CASSFGGVSAQGETQYF,TGCGCCAGCAGCTTCGGGGGGGTTTCGGCCCAGGGGGAGACCCAGTACTTC
TRBJ2-3,-,TRBV24-1,many,12,CATSDLRYTQYF,TGTGCCACCAGTGATTTGCGATATACGCAGTATTTT
TRBJ2-1,-,TRBV12-3/TRBV12-4,many,15,CASSSSFGSYNEQFF,TGTGCCAGCAGCTCCTCGTTCGGGTCCTACAATGAGCAGTTCTTC
TRBJ1-4,-,TRBV28,many,16,CASSSPGPGSAEKLFF,TGTGCCAGCAGTTCTCCTGGACCCGGCTCGGCTGAAAAACTGTTTTTT
TRBJ2-2,TRBD2,TRBV19,many,19,CASSIFGLAGGENTGELFF,TGTGCCAGTAGTATCTTCGGACTAGCGGGGGGGGAAAACACCGGGGAGCTGTTTTTT
TRBJ2-2,TRBD2,TRBV20-1,-,16,CSARFPTSGNTVELFF,TGCAGTGCTAGATTTCCGACTAGCGGAAACACCGTGGAGCTGTTTTTT
TRBJ2-1,-,TRBV10-1,many,13,CASHRGSYNEQFF,TGCGCCAGCCACCGGGGCTCCTACAATGAGCAGTTCTTC
TRBJ1-5,-,TRBV20-1,many,16,CSAPGTPQDLNQPQHF,TGCAGTGCTCCCGGGACCCCTCAAGACCTCAATCAGCCCCAGCATTTT
TRBJ2-1,TRBD1,TRBV20-1,many,13,CSAPGTGAAEQFF,TGCAGTGCACCAGGGACAGGGGCAGCTGAGCAGTTCTTC
TRBJ2-5,-,TRBV20-1,many,14,CSARDRGALGTQYF,TGCAGTGCTAGAGACCGCGGGGCATTGGGGACCCAGTACTTC
TRBJ2-7,-,TRBV28,many,16,CASSPHPGSGTYEQYF,TGTGCCAGCAGTCCTCACCCCGGTTCAGGGACCTACGAGCAGTACTTC